This T cell receptor beta chain derives from a study of cytomegalovirus exposure and HLA in healthy donors. Points from the study as a whole: CMV antigen specificity of a few CMV-associated chains was confirmed in vitro.

Profiling relied on immunoSEQ multiplex PCR, and the TCRdb table lists in-frame clones only, not all of them. This table holds under 300,000 clones, 70% to 90% found once. Trimming stripped 7 bases from V and 1 base from J, with 18 bases between. Germline assignment: CDR1 SQVTM and CDR2 ANQGSEA. The CDR3 consists of 15 residues. To note about this clone: What it recognizes is unknown.

Sequencing input: PBMCs. This TCR was sampled from a woman younger than 45 in good health and CMV-seropositive. The V and J genes are TRBV29-1 and TRBJ2-3; D possibly corresponds to TRBD2 (6 bases). The CDR3 DNA is TGCAGCGGACGTCGGCGCGGGGAGGGCACAGATACGCAGTATTTT. This gives the protein CSGRRRGEGTDTQYF.